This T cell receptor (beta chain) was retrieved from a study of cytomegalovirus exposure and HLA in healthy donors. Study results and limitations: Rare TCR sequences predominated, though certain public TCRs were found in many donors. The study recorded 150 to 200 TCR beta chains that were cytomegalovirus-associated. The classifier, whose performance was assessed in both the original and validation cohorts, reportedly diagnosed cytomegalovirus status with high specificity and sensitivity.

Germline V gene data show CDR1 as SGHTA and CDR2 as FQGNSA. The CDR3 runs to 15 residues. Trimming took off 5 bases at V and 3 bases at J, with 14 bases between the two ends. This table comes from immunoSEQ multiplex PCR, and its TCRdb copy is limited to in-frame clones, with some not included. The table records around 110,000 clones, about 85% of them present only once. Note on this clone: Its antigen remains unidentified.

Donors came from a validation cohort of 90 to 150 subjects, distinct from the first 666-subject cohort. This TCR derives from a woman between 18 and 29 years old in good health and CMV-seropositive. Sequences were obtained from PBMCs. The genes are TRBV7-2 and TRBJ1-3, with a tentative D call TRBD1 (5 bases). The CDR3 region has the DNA TGTGCCAGCAGCCTAGACTCCAGGGTTGGAAACACCATATATTTT. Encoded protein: CASSLDSRVGNTIYF.